These 29 T cell receptor beta chains share one sample of origin, sequenced in a study of cytomegalovirus exposure and HLA in healthy donors. Vbeta (60) and Jbeta (13) primers were used in the PCR. The table came from immunoSEQ multiplex PCR; TCRdb's copy has only in-frame clones and leaves some out. The top ten clones hold 2.5% of a sample with 50,000 or so clones, about three quarters of them seen once. Sequenced sample: PBMCs. The source of these receptors is a female donor in good health and CMV-seronegative.

The chain couples TRBV7-9 to TRBJ2-7; D is perhaps TRBD2 (5 bases). Between the trimmed V and J ends, which lost 5 bases and 3 bases, there was a span of 11 bases. The CDR3 is 13 amino acids. The germline V gene encodes CDR1 SEHNR and CDR2 FQNEAQ (reference sequence). CDR3 residues: CASSAGIYYEQYF. DNA for the CDR3: TGTGCCAGCAGCGCCGGGATCTACTACGAGCAGTACTTC.

The genes are TRBV9 and TRBJ2-7, with D possibly matching TRBD1 (6 bases). CDR3 length: 18 residues. Germline CDR1 and CDR2: SGDLS and YYNGEE. V lost 1 base, J lost 1 base, and 21 bases lay in between. In DNA form, the CDR3 reads TGTGCCAGCAGCGTATGGCCCCAGGGGCGGTTCATGTCCTACGAGCAGTACTTC. Translated: CASSVWPQGRFMSYEQYF.

The chain couples TRBV5-1 to TRBJ1-1, with 12 bases that match TRBD1. The ends lost 4 bases at V and 8 bases at J; junction bases unmatched: 3. The CDR3 length is 13 residues. Germline CDR1 reads SGHRS; CDR2 reads YFSETQ. The CDR3 region is CASSPGTGGEAFF. CDR3 nucleotides: TGCGCCAGCAGCCCGGGGACAGGGGGCGAAGCTTTCTTT.

J is TRBJ1-2 and V is TRBV7-2; D is perhaps TRBD1 (5 bases). Germline CDR1 reads SGHTA; CDR2 reads FQGNSA. V dropped 1 base and J dropped 1 base, with 13 bases sitting between them. The CDR3 totals 16 residues. The CDR3 nucleotides are TGTGCCAGCAGCTTAGACTCGGGGGGGGTTAACTATGGCTACACCTTC. It is translated as CASSLDSGGVNYGYTF.

The chain employs TRBV12-5 and TRBJ2-1; D is unresolved. From germline, CDR1 is LGHNT and CDR2 FRNRAP. The CDR3 length is 12 residues. V was trimmed by 3 bases and J by 8 bases, leaving 8 bases between them. The CDR3 protein is CASGFGRDEQFF. In DNA form, the CDR3 reads TGTGCTAGTGGTTTCGGCCGGGATGAGCAGTTCTTC.

The chain carries TRBV5-1 and TRBJ2-7, with TRBD1 matching over 7 bases. This CDR3 has 19 amino acids. CDR1 is SGHRS and CDR2 is YFSETQ in the germline V gene. J was trimmed by 3 bases and V by 0 bases; bases with no gene match: 18. The CDR3 DNA sequence: TGCGCCAGCAGCTTGGACTCAGGGGGAGTGGGTGGTCCAGGCTACGAGCAGTACTTC. This codes for CASSLDSGGVGGPGYEQYF.

The chain uses TRBV6-5 and TRBJ2-7, with a tentative D call TRBD1 (6 bases). V was clipped by 6 bases and J by 6 bases, with 18 bases between them. Germline-derived CDR1 and CDR2 are MNHEY and SVGAGI. The CDR3 loop spans 14 amino acids. The CDR3 region has the DNA TGTGCCAGCAGACCCCAAAGGGGGTCTAGCGAGCAGTACTTC. This translates into CASRPQRGSSEQYF.

This clone was counted once. The CDR3 loop is CALSGGGAGEETQYF. In DNA, the CDR3 is TGTGCCCTCAGCGGTGGAGGAGCGGGGGAAGAGACCCAGTACTTC. This rearrangement joins TRBV6-1 to TRBJ2-5, with 8 bases lining up with TRBD2. Per germline, CDR1 MNHNS and CDR2 SASEGT. V lost 11 bases and J lost 3; bases outside the gene matches: 14. There are 15 residues in the CDR3.

The chain is built from TRBV9 and TRBJ2-5; 8 bases line up with TRBD2. CDR3 length: 15 residues. Per germline, CDR1 SGDLS and CDR2 YYNGEE. The V and J ends lost 5 bases and 0 bases, in that order; junction bases with no gene match: 6. The CDR3 coding sequence is TGTGCCAGCAGTCTTAGCGGGGTCTACCAAGAGACCCAGTACTTC. It yields the protein CASSLSGVYQETQYF.

This chain links TRBV28 with TRBJ1-1; 8 positions match TRBD1. V was clipped by 7 bases and J by 6 bases; unmatched bases: 10. This CDR3 contains 14 residues. The germline CDR1 and CDR2 sequences are MDHEN and SYDVKM. The CDR3 DNA is TGTGCCAGCATCGAGGACAGGGTGAAAGCTGAAGCTTTCTTT. Its protein product is CASIEDRVKAEAFF.

The gene calls are TRBV5-1 and TRBJ2-7; TRBD2 agrees at 8 bases. V lost 0 bases, J lost 2 bases, and 7 bases stayed unmatched. The CDR3 consists of 16 residues. Germline V gene sequence: CDR1 SGHRS, CDR2 YFSETQ. In DNA form, the CDR3 reads TGCGCCAGCAGCTTGGCGGGAGGGGATGGGGCCTACGAGCAGTACTTC. Its protein product is CASSLAGGDGAYEQYF.

This clone was seen a handful of times. The J gene is TRBJ2-2, the V gene TRBV15, with D perhaps TRBD2 (5 bases). CDR3 length: 15 residues. Looked up from germline, CDR1 is LNHNV and CDR2 is YYDKDF (reference sequence). V was shortened by 0 bases and J by 7 bases, with 12 bases between the two germline ends. For the CDR3, the DNA is TGTGCCACCAGCAGAGAAACTAGTCCCCGCGGGGAGCTGTTTTTT. Its translation: CATSRETSPRGELFF.

With respect to this clone: The junction shows a germline mismatch at one end, possibly a read error. This chain connects TRBV19 to TRBJ1-2; D might be TRBD1 (6 bases). The CDR3 covers 13 residues. Germline V gene data show CDR1 as LNHDA and CDR2 as SQIVND (reference sequence). CDR3 region: CASSWTVNCGYTF. The CDR3 nucleotides are TGTGCCAGTAGCTGGACAGTTAACTGTGGCTACACCTTC.

This clone was counted once. The CDR3 reads CASSDSQRGRVCYEQYF. Written as DNA, the CDR3 is TGTGCCAGCAGTGACTCCCAAAGGGGCAGGGTTTGCTACGAGCAGTACTTC. The V and J genes are TRBV6-4 and TRBJ2-7, with TRBD1 as a possible D gene (5 bases). Trimming took 0 bases from V and 3 from J, leaving 18 bases between them. CDR1 and CDR2 (germline): MRHNA, SNTAGT. This CDR3 comprises 17 residues.

The CDR3 sequence is CASTPDRGPRPQHF. The CDR3 DNA follows: TGTGCCAGTACCCCGGACAGGGGTCCTCGGCCCCAGCATTTT. The V call is TRBV19, the J call TRBJ1-5, with 9 bases aligning to TRBD1. This CDR3 region has 14 residues. The J segment lost 9 bases and the V segment lost 7 bases, leaving 10 bases of the junction unmatched. The germline V gene has CDR1 LNHDA and CDR2 SQIVND (reference sequence).

J is TRBJ1-2 and V is TRBV4-1; D ambiguous. The CDR3 runs 14 residues. The V end lost 0 bases, the J end lost 4 bases, and 9 bases lay between the germline ends. The germline CDR1 and CDR2 sequences are MGHRA and YSYEKL. CDR3 protein: CASSQDQVPYGYTF. The CDR3 DNA follows: TGCGCCAGCAGCCAAGACCAGGTTCCCTATGGCTACACCTTC.

The chain has TRBV30 and TRBJ1-2; D perhaps matches TRBD1 (5 bases). The CDR3 has 15 amino acids. V lost 3 bases and J lost 8, with 22 bases in between. Germline CDR1 reads GTSNPN; CDR2 reads SVGIG (reference sequence). CDR3 nucleotides: TGTGCCTGGAGGGTCGCGGGGACTATCAGGGACGGCTACACCTTC. Its protein is CAWRVAGTIRDGYTF.

V usage is TRBV6-5 and J usage is TRBJ1-1; D unresolved. The CDR3 covers 13 residues. V dropped 8 bases and J dropped 2 bases, with 12 bases sitting between them. CDR1 and CDR2 (germline): MNHEY, SVGAGI. The CDR3 DNA reads as TGTGCCAGCCGGAAAAGCGAAAACACTGAAGCTTTCTTT. Residues: CASRKSENTEAFF.

The chain employs TRBV19 and TRBJ2-1; D is ambiguous. CDR3 size: 15 residues. The V end lost 6 bases, the J end lost 0 bases, and 12 bases lay between the germline ends. Germline V gene lookup returns CDR1 LNHDA and CDR2 SQIVND (reference sequence). The CDR3 DNA reads as TGTGCCAGTAGCACCTACGTAAGCTCCTACAATGAGCAGTTCTTC. It encodes CASSTYVSSYNEQFF.

The chain couples TRBV25-1 to TRBJ1-6, with D possibly matching TRBD1 (5 bases). This CDR3 comprises 14 residues. V was clipped by 4 bases and J by 2 bases, with 6 bases between them. Germline V gene sequence: CDR1 MGHDK, CDR2 SYGVNS. This CDR3 is CASSGGAYNSPLHF. The CDR3 nucleotides are TGTGCCAGCAGTGGGGGGGCCTATAATTCACCCCTCCACTTT.

The J gene is TRBJ2-1, the V gene TRBV9, with D maybe TRBD2 (6 bases). V was trimmed by 5 bases and J by 4 bases, leaving 10 bases between them. Germline CDR1 and CDR2: SGDLS and YYNGEE. CDR3 length: 13 amino acids. In nucleotides, the CDR3 is TGTGCCAGCAGTGGAGGGAAATACAATGAGCAGTTCTTC. The encoded protein is CASSGGKYNEQFF.

The V gene is TRBV7-9, the J gene TRBJ1-4; a possible D gene is TRBD1 (6 bases). Trimming cost V 4 bases and J 0 bases, with 21 bases left between them. Per the germline V gene, CDR1 is SEHNR and CDR2 is FQNEAQ (reference sequence). This CDR3 has 19 residues. The CDR3 DNA follows: TGTGCCAGCAGCTCCCGCCCCCTTGGGACACTAACAACTAATGAAAAACTGTTTTTT. Amino acids: CASSSRPLGTLTTNEKLFF.

This chain connects TRBV28 to TRBJ1-5, with TRBD1 matching over 12 bases. Germline-derived CDR1 and CDR2 are MDHEN and SYDVKM. The CDR3 has 17 amino acids. The J segment lost 6 bases and the V segment lost 3 bases, leaving 9 bases of the junction unmatched. The DNA of the CDR3 is TGTGCCAGCAGTTTCCGAGCCGGGACAGGGGGCAGTCAGCCCCAGCATTTT. This encodes CASSFRAGTGGSQPQHF.

The V call is TRBV4-2, the J call TRBJ2-7; 10 bases align to TRBD2. The CDR3 sequence is 19 residues long. The V gene end was trimmed by 0 bases and the J gene end by 0 bases; junction bases not matched to a gene: 11. Germline assignment: CDR1 LGHNA and CDR2 YNFKEQ. Written as DNA, the CDR3 is TGTGCCAGCAGCCAAGATATACTTTTGAGCGGGGGGGGCTCCTACGAGCAGTACTTC. This encodes CASSQDILLSGGGSYEQYF.

J is TRBJ2-7 and V is TRBV4-1, with D maybe TRBD2 (6 bases). V gave up 1 base and J gave up 0 bases, with 16 bases separating them. The CDR3 length is 17 residues. Germline-derived CDR1 and CDR2 are MGHRA and YSYEKL. CDR3: CASSQGSQAGPSYEQYF. CDR3 DNA: TGCGCCAGCAGCCAAGGATCCCAGGCGGGACCCTCCTACGAGCAGTACTTC.

The chain has TRBV18 and TRBJ2-7; 9 bases are a match to TRBD1. In germline, CDR1 is KGHSH, CDR2 LQKENI. This CDR3 comprises 16 residues. Losses at the gene ends were 3 bases for V and 10 bases for J; bases not matched to a gene: 16. CDR3 bases: TGTGCCAGCTCACCGGCCGGGACAGGGTTTCCTACGTCCCAGTACTTC. Amino acid sequence: CASSPAGTGFPTSQYF.

The chain links TRBV19 to TRBJ2-3; 7 bases fit TRBD2. Germline lookup yields CDR1 LNHDA and CDR2 SQIVND (reference sequence). The CDR3 is 15 residues long. Trimming took 6 bases from V and 0 from J; bases not matched to a gene: 6. The chain's CDR3 is CASRERGSSTDTQYF. As DNA, the CDR3 is TGTGCCAGTAGGGAGCGGGGCTCTAGCACAGATACGCAGTATTTT. Full variable domain (missing parts from reference TRBV19 and TRBJ2-3): DGGITQSPKYLFRKEGQNVTLSCEQNLNHDAMYWYRQDPGQGLRLIYYSQIVNDFQKGDIAEGYSVSREKKESFPLTVTSAQKNPTAFYLCASRERGSSTDTQYFGPGTRLTVL.

V and J are TRBV7-2 and TRBJ2-2; 7 bases are shared with TRBD1. The CDR3 totals 14 residues. The germline CDR1 and CDR2 sequences are SGHTA and FQGNSA. Unmatched junction bases numbered 7, after V lost 6 bases and J lost 6 bases. CDR3 nucleotide sequence: TGTGCCAGCAGACGGGCAGGGGGATCCGGGGAGCTGTTTTTT. This translates into CASRRAGGSGELFF.

This sequence joins TRBV5-4 and TRBJ2-3; D not resolved. Germline V gives CDR1 SGHNT, CDR2 YYREEE (reference sequence). This CDR3 has 16 residues. V lost 3 bases and J lost 2, with 16 bases in between. Written as DNA, the CDR3 is TGTGCCAGCAGCTCGCTTGTTGATACACACACAGATACGCAGTATTTT. Its translation is CASSSLVDTHTDTQYF.